This entry describes one TCR beta chain. Method: immunoSEQ multiplex PCR; TCRdb's copy keeps in-frame clones and lacks some. This table has approximately 50,000 clones, around four fifths appearing once. The entry originates in a study of PD-1 blockade in mismatch repair-deficient tumors. The CDR3 spans 14 residues. CDR1 SGHRS and CDR2 YFSETQ come from the germline V gene. The germline V and J ends were trimmed by 0 bases and 7 bases, with 14 bases remaining between them. Sequenced material: peripheral blood, taken 4 weeks after starting pembrolizumab. The J gene is TRBJ2-7, the V gene TRBV5-1; D is undetermined. This sequence originates from an adult with mismatch repair-deficient cancer. The CDR3 DNA sequence: TGCGCCAGCAGCTTGGACAGATTTGGGATGGAGCAGTACTTC. Protein: CASSLDRFGMEQYF.